This T cell receptor (beta chain) was sequenced for a study of blood T cell repertoires in COVID-19. Looking at the study overall: The analysed material was cDNA or gDNA that came from T cells, B-cell-depleted T cells, or PBMCs.

The ends were cut back, 0 bases at V and 6 bases at J, with 5 bases in the middle. There are 13 residues in the CDR3. Germline V CDR1 and CDR2: ENHRY, SYGVKD. Under the authors' procedure: Reference gene primer amplification yielded estimated nucleated cell counts. Clones were read by immunoSEQ multiplex PCR, and TCRdb kept only the in-frame ones, dropping some. That table gives V, J and clone size, and the DNA gave D and trimming. The repertoire holds over 250,000 clones, with more than 70% as singletons. Individuals drawn from 24 US areas were roughly 18 to 95 years old. Each participant's cohort was designated according to participant-reported clinical history.

The rearrangement uses TRBV10-3 and TRBJ2-2; D gene ambiguous. The sample consisted of PBMCs or T cells enriched from blood (not recorded which). The sequence was collected from a woman in her 30s who had recovered from COVID-19. This CDR3 is CAISESAAGELFF. In DNA form, the CDR3 reads TGTGCCATCAGTGAGTCGGCGGCCGGGGAGCTGTTTTTT.